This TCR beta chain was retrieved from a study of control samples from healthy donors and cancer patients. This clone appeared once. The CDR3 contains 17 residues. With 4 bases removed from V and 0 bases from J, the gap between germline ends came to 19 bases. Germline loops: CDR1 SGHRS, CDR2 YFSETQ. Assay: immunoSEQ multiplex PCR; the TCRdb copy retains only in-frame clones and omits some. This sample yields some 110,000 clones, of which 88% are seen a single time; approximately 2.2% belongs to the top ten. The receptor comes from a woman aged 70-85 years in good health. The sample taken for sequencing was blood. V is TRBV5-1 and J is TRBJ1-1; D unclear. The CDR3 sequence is CASSHGREWGMNTEAFF. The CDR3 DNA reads TGCGCCAGCAGCCATGGGAGGGAGTGGGGTATGAACACTGAAGCTTTCTTT. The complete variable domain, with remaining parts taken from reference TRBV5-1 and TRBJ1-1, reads KAGVTQTPRYLIKTRGQQVTLSCSPISGHRSVSWYQQTPGQGLQFLFEYFSETQRNKGNFPGRFSGRQFSNSRSEMNVSTLELGDSALYLCASSHGREWGMNTEAFFGQGTRLTVV.